This T cell receptor beta chain is drawn from a study of blood T cell repertoires in COVID-19. At the level of the study: PBMCs, B-cell-depleted T cells, or T cells provided the cDNA or gDNA that made up the material.

Under the authors' procedure: Reference gene primer amplification yielded estimated nucleated cell counts. Some clones are missing from TCRdb's copy, which holds only in-frame ones; the method was immunoSEQ multiplex PCR. V, J and clone size are taken as reported in that table, and D and trimming were inferred from the DNA itself. Among 50,000 to 60,000 clones listed, 87% were seen once. Seattle enrolled patients during active infection and tracked them longitudinally. CDR3 size: 11 residues. Germline CDR1 reads KGHDR; CDR2 reads SFDVKD. V gave up 0 bases and J gave up 11 bases, with 4 bases separating them.

This chain links TRBV24-1 with TRBJ1-5; D not certain. The sample was peripheral blood. This clonotype was sampled from a man aged 40-49 years with COVID-19, enrolled during active disease. CDR3 DNA: TGTGCCACCAGTGATTTGCAGACCCAGCATTTT. Amino acids: CATSDLQTQHF.